This TCR beta chain was identified during a study of blood T cell repertoires in COVID-19. Study summary: The origin of the acute and convalescent COVID-19 samples was the United States, Italy and Spain. Sample material is recorded as cDNA or gDNA derived from T cells, B-cell-depleted T cells, or PBMCs.

Looked up from germline, CDR1 is MNHNS and CDR2 is SASEGT. The CDR3 has 12 residues. Trimming cost V 6 bases and J 8 bases, with 13 bases left between them. Per the original data handling: Reference gene primer amplification in the assay estimated nucleated cell counts. Here immunoSEQ multiplex PCR was the method, and the copy in TCRdb shows in-frame clones only, minus some. That table is the source of V, J and clone size, and D and trimming were worked out from the DNA. The data hold approximately 240,000 clones, with around 84% observed a single time. The chain uses TRBV6-1 and TRBJ1-2, with D unresolved. Sequencing was done on a sample of peripheral blood. The origin of this receptor is an elderly woman with active or convalescent COVID-19. The CDR3 is CASRDTQMGYTF. The CDR3 nucleotides are TGTGCCAGCAGAGATACCCAGATGGGCTACACCTTC.